A selection of T cell receptor beta chains follows, all from one sample in a study of blood T cells in healthy people across ages. TCRdb reprocessed the 5' RACE reads with MiXCR, giving one entry per CDR3 protein. The sample shows more than 900,000 distinct CDR3 sequences, 20% to 25% of them seen only once. A further study also used this sample, focusing on T cells of mothers and their children.

The specimen sequenced was blood. These receptors were collected from a girl aged 2-10 years in good health. Both conserved end residues are part of each CDR3. Fields, in order: CDR3 protein, CDR3 DNA, V gene, J gene, CDR3 length, D gene, clone size. The D gene is left open where the match is weak. Where a row states a size, it is once, few, many or the class of an expanded clone; other rows omit it.

CDR3: CASSQTVTYEQYF
DNA: TGCGCCAGCAGCCAAACTGTGACCTACGAGCAGTACTTC
V: TRBV4-3
J: TRBJ2-7
length: 13
D: NA
size: NA

CDR3: CASSSSHGRYEQYF
DNA: TGTGCCAGCAGTTCCTCGCACGGGCGCTACGAGCAGTACTTC
V: TRBV28
J: TRBJ2-7
length: 14
D: NA
size: NA

CDR3: CASNPRSREETQYF
DNA: TGTGCTAGCAACCCTAGATCCAGGGAAGAGACCCAGTACTTC
V: TRBV6-5
J: TRBJ2-5
length: 14
D: NA
size: once

CDR3: CASSGEGGRFTYEQYF
DNA: TGTGCCAGCAGCGGCGAGGGCGGGAGATTTACCTACGAGCAGTACTTC
V: TRBV11-2
J: TRBJ2-7
length: 16
D: TRBD2
size: NA

CDR3: CASRTNRGQFF
DNA: TGTGCCAGCAGAACCAACAGGGGGCAGTTCTTC
V: TRBV2
J: TRBJ2-1
length: 11
D: TRBD1
size: few

CDR3: CASSVRDRGDGYTF
DNA: TGTGCCAGCAGCGTACGGGACAGGGGGGACGGCTACACCTTC
V: TRBV9
J: TRBJ1-2
length: 14
D: TRBD1
size: NA

CDR3: CASSPAGYQETQYF
DNA: TGTGCCAGCAGCCCCGCGGGGTACCAAGAGACCCAGTACTTC
V: TRBV9
J: TRBJ2-5
length: 14
D: NA
size: few

CDR3: CASSTGPSYEQYF
DNA: TGTGCCAGCAGTACCGGGCCTTCCTACGAGCAGTACTTC
V: TRBV2
J: TRBJ2-7
length: 13
D: NA
size: few

CDR3: CSVAQGSTPGELFF
DNA: TGCAGCGTCGCACAGGGTTCTACACCCGGGGAGCTGTTTTTT
V: TRBV29-1
J: TRBJ2-2
length: 14
D: NA
size: few

CDR3: CAISDGRGSMNTEAFF
DNA: TGTGCCATCAGCGACGGACGGGGCAGCATGAACACTGAAGCTTTCTTT
V: TRBV10-3
J: TRBJ1-1
length: 16
D: NA
size: few

CDR3: CASSLGEGNYEQYF
DNA: TGTGCCAGCAGCTTAGGAGAAGGGAACTACGAGCAGTACTTC
V: TRBV7-9
J: TRBJ2-7
length: 14
D: NA
size: few

CDR3: CASSLGQGATYEQYF
DNA: TGCGCCAGCAGCCTGGGACAGGGGGCTACCTACGAGCAGTACTTC
V: TRBV5-1
J: TRBJ2-7
length: 15
D: TRBD1
size: many

CDR3: CASSLQRNTGELFF
DNA: TGTGCCAGCAGTTTACAGAGGAACACCGGGGAGCTGTTTTTT
V: TRBV12-3/TRBV12-4
J: TRBJ2-2
length: 14
D: NA
size: few

CDR3: CVSSQKTGGDQPQHF
DNA: TGTGTCAGCAGCCAGAAGACAGGGGGCGATCAGCCCCAGCATTTT
V: TRBV4-2
J: TRBJ1-5
length: 15
D: TRBD1
size: NA

CDR3: CASSLAFDDRGYGYTF
DNA: TGTGCCAGCAGCTTAGCATTTGACGACAGGGGCTATGGCTACACCTTC
V: TRBV7-2
J: TRBJ1-2
length: 16
D: TRBD1
size: few

CDR3: CASIHMGTNEQFF
DNA: TGTGCCAGCATCCATATGGGGACAAATGAGCAGTTCTTC
V: TRBV12-3/TRBV12-4
J: TRBJ2-1
length: 13
D: NA
size: NA

CDR3: CASSLPTSGPTDTQYF
DNA: TGTGCCAGCAGCCTGCCGACTAGCGGTCCCACAGATACGCAGTATTTT
V: TRBV25-1
J: TRBJ2-3
length: 16
D: TRBD2
size: few

CDR3: CASSPPPQTETQYF
DNA: TGTGCCAGCAGCCCGCCTCCGCAGACGGAGACCCAGTACTTC
V: TRBV7-9
J: TRBJ2-5
length: 14
D: NA
size: NA

CDR3: CTSSYVGGVGADTQYF
DNA: TGTACCAGCAGTTACGTCGGGGGAGTAGGGGCAGATACGCAGTATTTT
V: TRBV6-2/TRBV6-3
J: TRBJ2-3
length: 16
D: NA
size: NA

CDR3: CASSYNAEAFF
DNA: TGTGCCAGCAGCTACAACGCTGAAGCTTTCTTT
V: TRBV28
J: TRBJ1-1
length: 11
D: NA
size: few

CDR3: CASSWDRHSTDTQYF
DNA: TGTGCCAGCAGCTGGGATAGACATTCCACAGATACGCAGTATTTT
V: TRBV5-4
J: TRBJ2-3
length: 15
D: NA
size: many

CDR3: CASSLDRDPNYGYTF
DNA: TGTGCCAGCAGTTTAGACAGGGATCCTAACTATGGCTACACCTTC
V: TRBV12-3/TRBV12-4
J: TRBJ1-2
length: 15
D: NA
size: NA

CDR3: CATSRDSGRTGANVLTF
DNA: TGTGCCACCAGCAGAGATTCCGGCAGGACTGGGGCCAACGTCCTGACTTTC
V: TRBV15
J: TRBJ2-6
length: 17
D: NA
size: NA

CDR3: CASSFSPGTQYF
DNA: TGTGCCAGCAGCTTTTCTCCAGGGACCCAGTACTTC
V: TRBV7-2
J: TRBJ2-5
length: 12
D: NA
size: NA

CDR3: CASSGARGGNVDTGELFF
DNA: TGTGCCAGCAGTGGGGCCCGGGGAGGGAATGTGGACACCGGGGAGCTGTTTTTT
V: TRBV2
J: TRBJ2-2
length: 18
D: TRBD2
size: NA

CDR3: CASSESLAGGKEQYF
DNA: TGTGCCAGCAGTGAATCACTAGCGGGGGGTAAGGAGCAGTACTTC
V: TRBV25-1
J: TRBJ2-5
length: 15
D: TRBD2
size: few

CDR3: CSFRTDNEQFF
DNA: TGCAGCTTCCGGACAGACAATGAGCAGTTCTTC
V: TRBV29-1
J: TRBJ2-1
length: 11
D: NA
size: NA

CDR3: CASSVPLGVPGYEQYF
DNA: TGTGCCAGTTCCGTCCCCTTAGGGGTTCCCGGATACGAGCAGTACTTC
V: TRBV19
J: TRBJ2-7
length: 16
D: NA
size: once

CDR3: CASTFLAGVDPSYQETQYF
DNA: TGTGCCAGCACCTTCTTAGCCGGCGTCGACCCTTCCTACCAAGAGACCCAGTACTTC
V: TRBV28
J: TRBJ2-5
length: 19
D: NA
size: NA